The source of this T cell receptor beta chain is a study of blood T cell repertoires in COVID-19 (dated by TCRdb to 2018 to 2021). Regarding the study in general: The collaborator samples originated in the United States, Italy and Spain and spanned the acute and convalescent phases of COVID-19. Where available, HLA class I and class II types were obtained from metadata supplied by the sample provider rather than from assay-based typing. Nearly every sample came with metadata listing a de-identified subject ID, COVID-19 status, age in years and sex. The repertoires were released in a freely available public database intended as a resource for research on the immune response to SARS-CoV-2. The material from the prospective study consisted of cDNA or gDNA derived from T cells, B-cell-depleted T cells, or PBMCs. Subjects who had been exposed to COVID-19, were actively infected with it, or had recovered from it provided the deeply sampled blood TCRbeta repertoires that made up the dataset. The samples were drawn from the first 160 participants of the ongoing ImmuneRACE study and from 1,254 subjects provided by 6 global collaborators. The paper as a whole reports these results and caveats: How much clinical and demographic metadata was included differed by source and by participant, and the metadata was provided uncurated.

TCRbeta CDR3 regions were amplified from genomic DNA using the immunoSEQ Assay, a bias-controlled multiplex PCR. Per the source publication's procedure: Within the assay, amplification of reference gene primers was used to estimate how many nucleated cells each sample contained. Sequence reads were collapsed and filtered to measure the absolute abundance of every unique TCRbeta CDR3 rearrangement. Productive Simpson clonality was computed per sample as the square root of Simpson's diversity index over productive rearrangements. TCRdb's version of the immuneACCESS table is confined to in-frame rearrangements and falls short of the full clone set. An unresolved V gene accounts for under half of the shortfall where checked; the remainder is of unknown origin. Clonal size and the V and J genes are those of that table, whereas D and trimming came from the DNA. Recorded for this sample are about 200,000 clones; 87% of them occurred a single time. Around 2.4% of the sample rests with the top ten.

From the cysteine up to the phenylalanine, the CDR3 has a length of 13 residues. CDR3 DNA only is kept here, 39 bases in frame from base 1. V is trimmed back by 6 bases and J by 10 bases, and the junction contains 5 bases that no gene match accounts for. Of note for this clone: This receptor's antigen is unknown. Base qualities are not recorded, but no much larger clone differs from it by a single base.

In the prospective study, participants were roughly 18 to 100 years old, resided in about two dozen geographic areas of the United States, and were enrolled through a virtual design. Cohort assignment in the prospective study relied on participant-reported clinical history from a screening survey and a study questionnaire. Recovered participants in ImmuneRACE Cohort 3 were defined as having two consecutive negative NP/OP PCR tests, clearance from a healthcare professional, or resolution of symptoms. In the prospective study, whole blood, serum and a nasopharyngeal or oropharyngeal swab were collected from each participant by mobile phlebotomists. Participants in the prospective study had the option to provide additional blood draws and questionnaires over an approximately 2-month period. Before DNA extraction, blood samples from the prospective study were shipped at room temperature or frozen.

The clonotype comes from a woman aged 30 to 39 who had recovered from COVID-19. Recombination joined TRBV12-3 or TRBV12-4 with TRBJ2-1; 11 junctional bases match TRBD2. Material for sequencing was PBMCs or T cells enriched from blood (not recorded which). The CDR3 here reads CASSRRLAGEQFF. The DNA sequence is TGTGCCAGCAGCCGACGACTAGCGGGGGAGCAGTTCTTC.